This TCR beta chain was obtained from a study of molecular identifiers for immune sequencing clone quantification listed by TCRdb under 2018. Regarding the study in general: For a replicate experiment, RNA from about 20,000 or 100,000 naive CD8 T cells was divided into five aliquots, of which four were sequenced. The study was a methods study using CD8 T cells to benchmark molecular-identifier clustering-based TCR repertoire sequencing (MIDCIRS) and TCR RNA copy counting.

Based on its abundance in the sample, this clonotype is medium-sized (0.01 to 0.1%). Its specific antigen is unknown. Base-call qualities are not available, and no considerably larger clone is one nucleotide away. The method was PCR. The sequencer listed for this sample is Illumina HiSeq 4000. Bulk TCR libraries were made following a previously described method, with the TCR primers given in Table S5. The Qiagen AllPrep DNA/RNA kit was used to purify total RNA. Before any analysis, reads coming from multiple sequencing runs of the same library were combined into one pool. Under the source paper's analysis protocol: Reads were retained only if their TCR constant sequence matched exactly, and those retained reads were trimmed to 150 nt and grouped according to their 12-nt molecular barcodes. Reads within each barcode group were sub-clustered using a 15% Levenshtein threshold, and quality-weighted consensus sequences were constructed for each RNA molecule. Non-functional sequences were removed, as were lower-count sequences one edit away from another. Based on a fit of two negative binomial distributions, barcode sub-clusters having less than 20% of the maximum read count were discarded. In-frame beta chains were kept once TCRdb had trimmed the public reads at Q25 with fastp and called clones with MiXCR. Rows merge per CDR3 protein into single entries with the most common DNA and genes. These V and J calls are TCRdb output, not the study's own analysis. For this sample the table gives tens of thousands of distinct CDR3 sequences, of which 17% were detected only once. Around 1% of the sample is taken by the ten largest.

V gives up 2 bases and J gives up 2 bases, and the segment between their germline ends measures 7 bases. From the cysteine through the phenylalanine, the CDR3 covers 14 amino acids. Left in the record is the CDR3 DNA by itself, 42 bases read in frame from the first base. From a lookup of the germline V gene, CDR1 and CDR2 are SGHTA and FQGNSA. Here is what the overall study found, with its caveats: Even against a background of 800,000 to 1,000,000 naive CD8 T cells, spiked-in Jurkat TCR RNA amounting to a single cell's worth was reported to be detectable. Spiked-in Jurkat TCR RNA (approximately 10 copies' worth), which is not part of the donor repertoire, was contained in the naive libraries. Clones above 20 RNA copies held over 98% of molecules in CMV-specific effector cells but under 1% in naive cells. When barcode sub-clustering was left out, chimeric consensus sequences inflated TCR diversity, with chimeras reaching as high as 47%. Highly expanded clone sizes could be underestimated if identical TCR molecules share a barcode. Modeling indicated around 3.2 TCR RNA copies recovered per cell, compared with about 10 by digital PCR, which implies a capture efficiency of 25% to 35%.

Libraries of naive CD8 T cells were built from anywhere between about 17,000 and 1,000,000 sorted cells, with 10%, 30% or 50% of the purified RNA used. Naive CD8 T cells, defined as CD8+CD4-CCR7+CD45RA+, were FACS-sorted into RLT Plus buffer on a BD FACSAria II. To test detection sensitivity, Jurkat RNA equivalent to roughly nine TCR copies was spiked into samples of roughly 20,000-1,100,000 naive CD8 T cells. CD8 T cells were enriched using RosetteSep CD8+ T Cell Enrichment Cocktail and Ficoll-Paque, and the enriched cells then underwent ACK red cell lysis. The chain couples TRBV7-2 to TRBJ1-3; the D gene is not confidently resolved. The clonotype comes from a human donor in good health. Some libraries in this study had Jurkat cell RNA spiked in. The specimen sequenced was naive CD8+ T cells from blood, with Jurkat cell RNA spiked in. Sample cell subset or site, as interpreted from the label and publication: FACS-sorted CD8+CD4-CCR7+CD45RA+ naive T cells. The CDR3 region has the sequence CASSLSDTGNTIYF. The DNA sequence is given as TGTGCCAGCAGCTTAAGCGACACTGGAAACACCATATATTTT. With the rest looked up from the reference TRBV7-2 and TRBJ1-3 genes rather than sequenced, the full variable domain is GAGVSQSPSNKVTEKGKDVELRCDPISGHTALYWYRQSLGQGLEFLIYFQGNSAPDKSGLPSDRFSAERTGGSVSTLTIQRTQQEDSAVYLCASSLSDTGNTIYFGEGSWLTVV.